This entry is about one T cell receptor (beta chain). In germline, CDR1 is SGDLS, CDR2 YYNGEE. Trimming took 0 bases from V and 7 from J; bases not matched to a gene: 6. The CDR3 sequence is 15 residues long. The sample is drawn from a study of control samples from healthy donors and cancer patients. Clones were sequenced by immunoSEQ multiplex PCR, and TCRdb holds only the in-frame ones, with some missing. In the table there are about 180,000 clones, approximately 90% of which are singletons. This chain joins TRBV9 and TRBJ2-1; 8 nucleotides match TRBD2. The source material was blood. The receptor's source is a man aged 25-45 years in good health. This CDR3 reads CASSVVGREGNEQFF. The CDR3 DNA sequence: TGTGCCAGCAGCGTAGTCGGACGGGAGGGGAATGAGCAGTTCTTC.